This T cell receptor (beta chain) stems from a study of blood T cells in healthy people across ages. Study-wide findings and caveats: CMV status of donors was not determined, possibly confounding expanded clonotype changes. Diversity was estimated from one million T cells, and these estimates were considered underestimates.

V lost 1 base and J 3 bases, leaving 15 bases between the germline ends. Germline values: CDR1 DFQATT, CDR2 SNEGSKA (reference sequence). The CDR3 is 15 residues long. Individuals who donated were healthy Caucasians from Russia aged about 6 to 90. Alongside a J-beta primer mix, a sample-barcoded 5' primer served in a second PCR lasting about 7 to 11 cycles. The authors tagged each cDNA molecule using a template-switch adaptor with 12 random nucleotides. One entry per CDR3 protein results from TCRdb running MiXCR on the 5' RACE reads. The data hold 1,300,000 or so distinct CDR3 sequences, with around 59% observed a single time. In its sample, this clonotype was seen once. The antigen is unknown.

The chain has TRBV20-1 and TRBJ2-5; possibly TRBD2 for D (5 bases). Material: blood. The clonotype comes from a man aged 18 to 30 in good health. As DNA, the CDR3 is TGCAGTGCTAGAGTCCTCGAGGGATCCAAAGAGACCCAGTACTTC. Amino acids: CSARVLEGSKETQYF.